The clone carrying this T cell receptor beta chain has only one observation. This entry belongs to a study of somatic mutations in cytotoxic T cells in rheumatoid arthritis. Whole-study context: Patient blood was drawn as 30 ml EDTA; the draw came right after diagnosis and before any treatment.

Once isolated by positive magnetic bead selection, the CD4+ and CD8+ cells had their purity checked by flow cytometry. Clones were read by immunoSEQ multiplex PCR, and TCRdb kept only the in-frame ones, dropping some. The sample consists of just under 7,000 clones, roughly 70% of them appearing once. V lost 3 bases and J lost 0, with 6 bases in between. This CDR3 has 14 amino acids. Germline CDR1 and CDR2: LGHNA and YSLEER. Sequencing was carried out using CD8+ T cells sorted from blood. The chain links TRBV4-3 to TRBJ1-3; D uncertain. The TCR originated in an adult with rheumatoid arthritis. CDR3 residues: CASSQASSGNTIYF. The CDR3 DNA reads TGCGCCAGCAGCCAGGCAAGCTCTGGAAACACCATATATTTT.